This T cell receptor beta chain was sequenced in a study of T cell responses to AZD1222 COVID-19 vaccine. Overall study findings and caveats: As reported, nearly half of all spike-specific TCRs target variant regions that are unmutated. Spike-wide coverage was observed for vaccine-associated CD4 TCRs, with dominant responses at 160-218 and 743-854. White British people made up most donors, females outnumbered males, and clonal diversity was possibly underestimated.

Deletions cut 4 bases from V and 1 base from J, with 4 bases between. Per the germline V gene, CDR1 is DFQATT and CDR2 is SNEGSKA (reference sequence). The length of the CDR3 is 11 residues. TCRdb's table, derived via immunoSEQ multiplex PCR, lists solely in-frame clones and lacks some. The profile shows about 150,000 clones, more than 75% of them singletons. Second-dose groups at about 4 or about 12 weeks were pooled. On this clone itself: Its target is unknown.

Material: peripheral blood, obtained 28 days after the second AZD1222 dose. This receptor was taken from an adult who received the AZD1222 COVID-19 vaccine. V and J are TRBV20-1 and TRBJ1-2; D is unclear. The CDR3 DNA sequence: TGCAGTGCTACGGATAACTATGGCTACACCTTC. The encoded protein is CSATDNYGYTF.